This record concerns one T cell receptor (beta chain) sequence. This specimen comes from a study of blood T cell repertoires in COVID-19. Study details: PBMCs, B-cell-depleted T cells, or T cells were the source of the cDNA or gDNA that made up the material.

Trimming left V 2 bases short and J 4 bases short, with 11 bases between. Germline CDR1 is SGHVS and CDR2 is FQNEAQ. This CDR3 comprises 14 residues. Original processing methods: Estimation of nucleated cell counts was performed using reference gene primer amplification. Here immunoSEQ multiplex PCR was the method, and the copy in TCRdb shows in-frame clones only, minus some. That table supplies the V and J calls and clone size; D and trimming were determined from the DNA. The sample records roughly 180,000 clones, about nine tenths being singletons. The clonotype comes from a man in his 70s with active or convalescent COVID-19. The sequencing sample was made of peripheral blood. The gene calls are TRBV7-8 and TRBJ1-2; D not certain. For the CDR3, the DNA is TGTGCCAGCAGCTTACAACGGTCGATCTATGGCTACACCTTC. Protein product: CASSLQRSIYGYTF.